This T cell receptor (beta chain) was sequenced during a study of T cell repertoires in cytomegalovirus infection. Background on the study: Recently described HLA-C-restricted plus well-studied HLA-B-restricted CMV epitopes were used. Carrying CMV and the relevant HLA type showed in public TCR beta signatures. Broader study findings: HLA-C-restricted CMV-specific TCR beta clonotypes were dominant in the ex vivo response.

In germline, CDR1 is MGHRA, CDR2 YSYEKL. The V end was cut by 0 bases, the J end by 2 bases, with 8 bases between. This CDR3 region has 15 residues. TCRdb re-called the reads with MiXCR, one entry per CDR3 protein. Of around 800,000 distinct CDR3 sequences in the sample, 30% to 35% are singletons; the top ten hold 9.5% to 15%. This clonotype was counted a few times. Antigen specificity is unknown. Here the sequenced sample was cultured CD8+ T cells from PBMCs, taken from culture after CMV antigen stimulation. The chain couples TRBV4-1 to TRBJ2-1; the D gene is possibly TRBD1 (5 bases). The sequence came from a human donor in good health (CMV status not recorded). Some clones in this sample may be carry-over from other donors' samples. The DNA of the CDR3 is TGCGCCAGCAGCCAAGAGACAGTTACCTACAATGAGCAGTTCTTC. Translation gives CASSQETVTYNEQFF.